This TCR beta chain comes out of a study of Ad26.COV2.S vaccination and SARS-CoV-2 variants. Across the whole study: Enrollment placed the donor in the COV1001 Ad26.COV2.S trial arm.

TCRdb's table, derived via immunoSEQ multiplex PCR, lists solely in-frame clones and lacks some. Of about 350,000 clones in the sample, around 89% were seen once. Treatment noted: around 19 received Ad26.COV2.S at low or high dose, single or two shots; roughly five received placebo; per-sample allocation not given. Each sample was drawn 63 days after the first injection (of vaccine or placebo). The V segment lost 3 bases and the J segment 0 bases; nucleotides outside the gene matches: 4. Germline loops: CDR1 SGDLS, CDR2 YYNGEE. CDR3 length: 15 residues. This receptor was obtained from a person aged 18 to 59 who received the Ad26.COV2.S COVID-19 vaccine or a placebo. Sample: peripheral blood, taken in a trial of Ad26.COV2.S vaccine versus placebo. The V gene is TRBV9, the J gene TRBJ1-2; 8 nucleotides match TRBD1. CDR3 region: CASSGGQGANYGYTF. As DNA, the CDR3 is TGTGCCAGCAGCGGCGGACAGGGAGCTAACTATGGCTACACCTTC. Filled out from reference TRBV9 and TRBJ1-2, the complete variable domain reads DSGVTQTPKHLITATGQRVTLRCSPRSGDLSVYWYQQSLDQGLQFLIQYYNGEERAKGNILERFSAQQFPDLHSELNLSSLELGDSALYFCASSGGQGANYGYTFGSGTRLTVV.